The 14 T cell receptor beta chains given below trace back to one sample, sequenced in a study of blood T cell repertoires in COVID-19. Some clones are missing from TCRdb's copy, which holds only in-frame ones; the method was immunoSEQ multiplex PCR. The data contain some 150,000 clones, 75% to 80% of them singletons. The sequencing input was peripheral blood. These receptors all come from an elderly man with acute or convalescent COVID-19.

The chain carries TRBV3-1 (or the pseudogene TRBV3-2) and TRBJ2-7; TRBD1 agrees at 9 bases. The CDR3 sequence is 17 residues long. Germline V CDR1 and CDR2: LGHDT, YNNKEL (reference sequence). The ends lost 4 bases at V and 6 bases at J; junction bases unmatched: 16. This CDR3 reads CASSPTIPGTGRSEQYV. CDR3 bases: TGTGCCAGCAGCCCGACGATACCCGGGACAGGGAGGAGCGAGCAGTACGTC.

This chain joins TRBV9 and TRBJ1-4; the D is unclear. The ends were cut back, 0 bases at V and 5 bases at J, with 11 bases in the middle. CDR1 and CDR2 from the germline V gene are SGDLS and YYNGEE. The CDR3 spans 15 residues. The CDR3 is CASSVGNSGNEKLFF. In DNA form, the CDR3 reads TGTGCCAGCAGCGTAGGAAACAGTGGAAATGAAAAACTGTTTTTT.

The chain couples TRBV7-2 to TRBJ2-3; TRBD2 agrees at 8 bases. CDR3 length equals 16 residues. The junction had 11 bases not matched to a gene; V was cut back by 5 bases and J by 4 bases. Germline V gene data show CDR1 as SGHTA and CDR2 as FQGNSA. CDR3 DNA: TGTGCCAGCAGCATCACTAGCGGCCTGGGCGCAGATACGCAGTATTTT. Protein sequence: CASSITSGLGADTQYF. The entire variable domain, with the rest obtained from reference TRBV7-2 and TRBJ2-3, is as follows: GAGVSQSPSNKVTEKGKDVELRCDPISGHTALYWYRQSLGQGLEFLIYFQGNSAPDKSGLPSDRFSAERTGGSVSTLTIQRTQQEDSAVYLCASSITSGLGADTQYFGPGTRLTVL.

The V and J genes are TRBV11-2 and TRBJ1-2, with D maybe TRBD1 (6 bases). With 4 bases removed from V and 4 bases from J, the gap between germline ends came to 13 bases. CDR3 length equals 14 residues. Germline CDR1 is SGHAT and CDR2 is FQNNGV. The CDR3 nucleotides are TGTGCCAGCAGCTCCCTCAGGGGCGGCTATGGCTACACCTTC. Translated: CASSSLRGGYGYTF. Filled out from reference TRBV11-2 and TRBJ1-2, the complete variable domain reads EAGVAQSPRYKIIEKRQSVAFWCNPISGHATLYWYQQILGQGPKLLIQFQNNGVVDDSQLPKDRFSAERLKGVDSTLKIQPAKLEDSAVYLCASSSLRGGYGYTFGSGTRLTVV.

The chain uses TRBV3-1 (or the pseudogene TRBV3-2) and TRBJ1-1; the match to TRBD1 covers 8 bases. The CDR3 sequence is 20 residues long. CDR1 is LGHDT, CDR2 YNNKEL, per germline (reference sequence). The V gene end was trimmed by 2 bases and the J gene end by 0 bases; junction bases not matched to a gene: 17. The CDR3 protein is CASSQHPPRRDRSMNTEAFF. In nucleotides, the CDR3 is TGTGCCAGCAGCCAACACCCTCCACGCCGGGACAGGTCTATGAACACTGAAGCTTTCTTT.

This clone has just a few counts. The chain has TRBV2 and TRBJ1-3, with 9 bases lining up with TRBD1. From germline, CDR1 is SNHLY and CDR2 FYNNEI. Unmatched junction bases numbered 4, after V lost 4 bases and J lost 0 bases. The CDR3 covers 16 residues. CDR3 protein: CASSGGQGYSGNTIYF. CDR3 DNA sequence: TGTGCCAGCAGTGGGGGACAGGGTTACTCTGGAAACACCATATATTTT.

V gene TRBV6-6 combines with J gene TRBJ1-2; 8 nucleotides align to TRBD1. The CDR3 length is 15 residues. The V segment lost 3 bases and the J segment 3 bases; nucleotides outside the gene matches: 6. Looked up from germline, CDR1 is MNHNY and CDR2 is SVGAGI (reference sequence). In DNA, the CDR3 is TGTGCCAGCAGTTATGGTGCAGGGGGCTACTATGGCTACACCTTC. Amino acids: CASSYGAGGYYGYTF.

This clone was counted only a few times. The chain recombines TRBV4-1 with TRBJ2-5, with 9 bases lining up with TRBD1. Germline CDR1 MGHRA, CDR2 YSYEKL. The CDR3 has 17 amino acids. V lost 4 bases, J lost 5 bases, and 14 bases stayed unmatched. CDR3 DNA sequence: TGCGCCAGCAGCCGATCCTTCGGGGGACAGGGTGGGGAGACCCAGTACTTC. This gives the protein CASSRSFGGQGGETQYF.

The chain recombines TRBV12-3 or TRBV12-4 with TRBJ1-1; 7 bases agree with TRBD1. V was clipped by 6 bases and J by 6 bases; unmatched bases: 4. This CDR3 has 12 residues. Here the CDR3 DNA reads TGTGCCAGCAGATCACAGGGGTCTGAAGCTTTCTTT. Its protein product is CASRSQGSEAFF.

J is TRBJ2-1 and V is TRBV5-1, with TRBD1 matching over 10 bases. The V segment lost 0 bases and the J segment 7 bases; nucleotides outside the gene matches: 4. Germline V gene sequence: CDR1 SGHRS, CDR2 YFSETQ. The length of the CDR3 is 15 residues. In DNA, the CDR3 is TGCGCCAGCAGCTTGGTCCCGGGACAGGGGAATGAGCAGTTCTTC. Translating it yields CASSLVPGQGNEQFF.

This chain uses TRBV5-1 with TRBJ2-6; 8 positions agree with TRBD1. The CDR3 has 16 amino acids. The V segment lost 6 bases and the J segment 4 bases; nucleotides outside the gene matches: 9. CDR1 and CDR2 from the germline V gene are SGHRS and YFSETQ. CDR3 in DNA: TGCGCCAGCAACTTTCAGGGGGCGCAAGGGGCCAACGTCCTGACTTTC. This sequence encodes CASNFQGAQGANVLTF.

V gene TRBV7-8 combines with J gene TRBJ2-3; the match to TRBD1 covers 9 bases. The CDR3 loop spans 15 amino acids. Trimming removed 3 bases from V and 1 base from J; junction bases left unmatched: 2. CDR1 is SGHVS, CDR2 FQNEAQ, per germline. The CDR3 sequence: CASSFRDRGTDTQYF. CDR3 sequence (DNA): TGTGCCAGCAGCTTTAGGGACAGGGGCACAGATACGCAGTATTTT.

This chain uses TRBV6-5 with TRBJ1-5, with 8 bases that match TRBD1. The CDR3 is 15 amino acids. V dropped 5 bases and J dropped 6; count of bases not matched to a gene: 9. Per the germline V gene, CDR1 is MNHEY and CDR2 is SVGAGI. CDR3 sequence (DNA): TGTGCCAGCAGTCTGGACAGGGTAGTAGGTCAGCCCCAGCATTTT. Protein product: CASSLDRVVGQPQHF.

V is TRBV28 and J is TRBJ2-2, with D perhaps matching TRBD1 (5 bases). Per germline, CDR1 MDHEN and CDR2 SYDVKM. The germline V and J ends were trimmed by 7 bases and 4 bases, with 10 bases remaining between them. The CDR3 is 13 residues long. The CDR3 nucleotides read TGTGCCAGCACCTTAAGGGGCACCGGGGAGCTGTTTTTT. It encodes CASTLRGTGELFF.